Each of the 9 T cell receptor beta chains below was sequenced from the same sample in a study of identical twins. TCRdb re-called the 5' RACE reads with MiXCR, one entry per CDR3 protein. The table lists roughly 350,000 distinct CDR3 sequences, 9% to 15% of them singletons, with around 7.8% in the top ten. These same records also appear under a second study, on yellow fever vaccine responses in identical twins.

The source material was CD8+ T cells sorted from blood. These receptors originate from a young woman in good health.

This clonotype was counted between two and nine times. The chain has TRBV7-9 and TRBJ1-6; D is uncertain. CDR1 and CDR2 from the germline V gene are SEHNR and FQNEAQ (reference sequence). Trimming took 6 bases from V and 9 from J, leaving 12 bases between them. This CDR3 region has 13 residues. This CDR3 reads CASRGNGGSPLHF. DNA for the CDR3: TGTGCCAGCAGAGGGAATGGCGGTTCACCCCTCCACTTT.

This clonotype has only a few counts. The chain links TRBV4-1 to TRBJ2-2; no reliable D call. Trimming pared 0 bases from V and 6 bases from J, leaving 14 bases between. Germline CDR1 reads MGHRA; CDR2 reads YSYEKL. This CDR3 contains 16 residues. CDR3 DNA sequence: TGCGCCAGCAGCCAAGATCCGGGTAATATTTCCGGGGAGCTGTTTTTT. This gives the protein CASSQDPGNISGELFF.

The chain links TRBV19 to TRBJ2-7, with 7 bases matching TRBD1. The junction had 5 bases not matched to a gene; V was cut back by 5 bases and J by 1 base. The CDR3 has 14 amino acids. Per the germline V gene, CDR1 is LNHDA and CDR2 is SQIVND (reference sequence). Here the CDR3 DNA reads TGTGCCAGTAGTTCCCGACAGGGATCCTACGAGCAGTACGTC. It is translated as CASSSRQGSYEQYV.

The gene calls are TRBV27 and TRBJ2-1; 9 bases fit TRBD2. With 5 bases clipped from V and 7 bases from J, the junction kept 9 bases outside the gene matches. The CDR3 sequence is 15 residues long. Germline lookup yields CDR1 MNHEY and CDR2 SMNVEV (reference sequence). The chain's CDR3 is CASSPLAGSSNEQFF. CDR3 nucleotides: TGTGCCAGCAGTCCCCTAGCGGGATCATCAAATGAGCAGTTCTTC.

The chain joins TRBV3-1 to TRBJ1-4; D call uncertain. The CDR3 is 14 residues long. V lost 2 bases, J lost 8 bases, and 12 bases lay in between. The germline V gene has CDR1 LGHDT and CDR2 YNNKEL (reference sequence). In DNA, the CDR3 is TGTGCCAGCAGCCAAAGGCCCCCCCCGGAAAAACTGTTTTTT. Its protein is CASSQRPPPEKLFF.

The chain links TRBV2 to TRBJ2-1, with D perhaps TRBD1 (5 bases). The V and J ends lost 5 bases and 4 bases respectively, with 18 bases between them. The germline V gene has CDR1 SNHLY and CDR2 FYNNEI. The CDR3 has 16 residues. The CDR3 region has the DNA TGTGCCAGCAGTTGGGCAGGGTGGTCGGAATACAATGAGCAGTTCTTC. Translating it yields CASSWAGWSEYNEQFF. The complete variable domain, with remaining parts taken from reference TRBV2 and TRBJ2-1, reads EPEVTQTPSHQVTQMGQEVILRCVPISNHLYFYWYRQILGQKVEFLVSFYNNEISEKSEIFDDQFSVERPDGSNFTLKIRSTKLEDSAMYFCASSWAGWSEYNEQFFGPGTRLTVL.

The V gene is TRBV6-5, the J gene TRBJ2-2; D is possibly TRBD1 or TRBD2 (6 bases each). Germline values: CDR1 MNHEY, CDR2 SVGAGI. The CDR3 runs 14 residues. V dropped 1 base and J dropped 6 bases, with 9 bases sitting between them. This CDR3 is CASSYLGGSGELFF. CDR3 coding DNA: TGTGCCAGCAGTTACTTGGGGGGCTCCGGGGAGCTGTTTTTT.

This clonotype was seen more than once but under ten times. The CDR3 DNA follows: TGCGCCAGCAGCCAAGAGGCTTTGAACACTGAAGCTTTCTTT. It translates to CASSQEALNTEAFF. The J gene is TRBJ1-1, the V gene TRBV4-1; D gene uncertain. The length of the CDR3 is 14 residues. Germline V gene lookup returns CDR1 MGHRA and CDR2 YSYEKL. V lost 0 bases to trimming and J lost 0 bases, with 5 bases between them.

This clonotype was seen a handful of times. The chain links TRBV6-5 to TRBJ2-7; a weak D match, TRBD1 (6 bases). Trimming left V 0 bases short and J 4 bases short, with 16 bases between. The CDR3 has 16 residues. Germline V gene lookup returns CDR1 MNHEY and CDR2 SVGAGI. CDR3 in DNA: TGTGCCAGCAGTTACTCGACCGGGACACTCCCTTACGAGCAGTACTTC. It yields the protein CASSYSTGTLPYEQYF.